This paragraph reports one TCR beta chain. The data originate from a study of radiotherapy plus CTLA-4 blockade in lung cancer. The data were produced by immunoSEQ multiplex PCR, yet TCRdb's version contains in-frame clones alone and is incomplete. The top ten hold roughly 10% of the sample, which has some 70,000 clones, about 80% seen once. The ends were cut back, 0 bases at V and 4 bases at J, with 7 bases in the middle. Germline values: CDR1 LNHNV, CDR2 YYDKDF (reference sequence). The CDR3 totals 13 residues. The rearrangement links TRBV15 to TRBJ2-7; D ambiguous. The receptor was isolated from a human donor with non-small cell lung cancer who had a complete response to radiotherapy plus ipilimumab. The material sequenced was peripheral blood, taken from a patient treated with radiotherapy plus ipilimumab. The CDR3 spells CATSRDPSYEQYV. Written as DNA, the CDR3 is TGTGCCACCAGCAGAGATCCCAGTTACGAGCAGTACGTC.